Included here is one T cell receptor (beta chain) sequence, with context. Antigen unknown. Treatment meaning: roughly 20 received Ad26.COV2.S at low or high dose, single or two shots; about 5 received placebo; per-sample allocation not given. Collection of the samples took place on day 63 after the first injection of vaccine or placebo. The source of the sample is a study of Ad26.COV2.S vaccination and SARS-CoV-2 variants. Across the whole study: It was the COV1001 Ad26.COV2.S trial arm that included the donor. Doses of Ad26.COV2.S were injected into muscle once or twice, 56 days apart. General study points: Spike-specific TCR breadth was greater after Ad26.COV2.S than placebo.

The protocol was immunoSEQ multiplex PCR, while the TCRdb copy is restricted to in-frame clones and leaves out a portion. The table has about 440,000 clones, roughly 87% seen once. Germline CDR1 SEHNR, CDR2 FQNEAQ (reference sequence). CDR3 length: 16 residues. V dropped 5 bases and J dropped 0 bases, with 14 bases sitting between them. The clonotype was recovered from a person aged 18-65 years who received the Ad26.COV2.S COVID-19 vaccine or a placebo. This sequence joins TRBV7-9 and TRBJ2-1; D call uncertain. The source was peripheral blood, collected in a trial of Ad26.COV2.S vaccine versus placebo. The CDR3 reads CASSPWLRSSYNEQFF. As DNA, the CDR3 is TGTGCCAGCAGCCCCTGGTTGCGCAGCTCCTACAATGAGCAGTTCTTC.